Following are 3 T cell receptor beta chains from one sample sequenced in a study of T cells after yellow fever vaccination. TCRdb fed the 5' RACE reads into MiXCR, producing one record per CDR3 protein. Of approximately 250,000 distinct CDR3 sequences listed, 5.2% are singletons. The sequencing used CD4+ T cells sorted from PBMCs, collected on the day of the yellow fever booster vaccination. All receptors come from a man between 18 and 29 years old who received the YFV17D yellow fever vaccine.

Only a few counts were recorded for this clonotype. The rearrangement uses TRBV4-1 and TRBJ2-7, with D perhaps matching TRBD2 (6 bases). Germline lookup yields CDR1 MGHRA and CDR2 YSYEKL. Trimming pared 0 bases from V and 6 bases from J, leaving 9 bases between. This CDR3 has 13 amino acids. The chain's CDR3 is CASSQEEGGEQYF. In DNA, the CDR3 is TGCGCCAGCAGCCAAGAGGAGGGCGGCGAGCAGTACTTC.

There are a few counts of this clonotype. The chain employs TRBV20-1 and TRBJ2-5, with D possibly matching TRBD2 (5 bases). The CDR3 spans 14 residues. CDR1 is DFQATT and CDR2 is SNEGSKA in the germline V gene (reference sequence). V shed 0 bases and J shed 2 bases, with 10 bases lying between them. CDR3: CSARDPRRQETQYF. The CDR3 DNA reads TGCAGTGCTAGAGATCCCCGGAGGCAAGAGACCCAGTACTTC.

The rearrangement joins TRBV27 to TRBJ1-5; no firm D call. V dropped 5 bases and J dropped 0 bases, with 8 bases sitting between them. CDR1 MNHEY and CDR2 SMNVEV come from the germline V gene (reference sequence). The CDR3 totals 14 residues. DNA of the CDR3: TGTGCCAGCAGTCCCATCTATAGCAATCAGCCCCAGCATTTT. Translated, it gives CASSPIYSNQPQHF.